The source of this T cell receptor beta chain is a study of a mutant IDH1 vaccine in newly diagnosed glioma. Turning to the study itself: Treatment recipients were approximately 60% male and about 40% female, and their mean age was roughly 40 years. Points from the study as a whole: It seemed that pseudoprogression was not linked to changes in the top peripheral T cell clonotypes.

Regarding this clone: Its matching antigen is unknown.

V shed 6 bases, J shed 3 bases, and the junction held 2 bases outside the gene matches. The germline V gene has CDR1 SNHLY and CDR2 FYNNEI. This CDR3 has 14 amino acids. Stated time point: week 11, during vaccination. Alongside topical imiquimod, each dose of vaccine comprised 300 ug of mutant IDH1 20-mer peptide. Produced via immunoSEQ multiplex PCR; TCRdb's table is partial and in-frame only. This table has around 66,000 clones, around 80% appearing once. The source of this sequence is a man aged 50 to 60 with glioma. This chain links TRBV2 with TRBJ2-3, with 11 bases lining up with TRBD2. Source: PBMCs, taken from a glioma patient whose treatment included an IDH1 peptide vaccine. The CDR3 protein is CASRTSGVTDTQYF. The CDR3 nucleotides are TGTGCCAGCAGGACTAGCGGGGTGACAGATACGCAGTATTTT.